The T cell receptor (beta chain) described here comes from a study of shared clonotypes between healthy human individuals. General study points: Donors were few, which limited the genetic and exposure-history diversity represented.

In the original workflow: Because ImmunoSEQ provided only junction sequences with no quality scores, the filtering differed. TCRdb keeps only in-frame clones here, not all; method: immunoSEQ multiplex PCR. Clone size and the V and J calls come from that table; the DNA yielded D and trimming. This sample has 490,000 or so clones, with 76% found just once. The CDR3 length is 15 residues. After removal of 5 bases from V and 4 bases from J, the junction contained 5 bases not matched to a gene. Germline lookup yields CDR1 MNHEY and CDR2 SMNVEV (reference sequence). For this clone: Its matching antigen is unknown.

The rearrangement uses TRBV27 and TRBJ2-3; 11 nucleotides match TRBD2. This clonotype was sampled from a woman aged 40 to 50 in good health. Some clones in this sample may be carry-over from other donors' samples. Sequenced sample: PBMCs. CDR3 in DNA: TGTGCCAGCAGTCAACTAGCGGGAGAGGCAGATACGCAGTATTTT. Protein product: CASSQLAGEADTQYF.